These 4 T cell receptor beta chains came from one sample sequenced in a study of blood T cell repertoires in COVID-19. Sequencing used immunoSEQ multiplex PCR; TCRdb keeps in-frame clones, though not all of them. The data hold 140,000 to 150,000 clones, with 80% to 90% observed a single time. Sequencing used peripheral blood. These receptors were collected from a woman between 55 and 75 years old with COVID-19, enrolled during active disease.

This clone has only one observation. The CDR3 nucleotides read TGTGCCAGCTCACCACCTGAGAGGGAAGCTTTCTTT. Its protein is CASSPPEREAFF. The J gene is TRBJ1-1, the V gene TRBV18; D not resolved. The V gene's germline CDR1 is KGHSH and CDR2 LQKENI. Between the trimmed V and J ends, which lost 0 bases and 8 bases, there was a span of 7 bases. This CDR3 contains 12 residues.

This chain connects TRBV6-5 to TRBJ1-2; 7 bases match TRBD1. CDR3 size: 14 residues. With V trimmed by 7 bases and J by 4 bases, 9 bases remained unmatched. Germline CDR1 and CDR2: MNHEY and SVGAGI. The CDR3 loop reads CASKQGEVGYGYTF. The CDR3 bases are TGTGCCAGCAAGCAGGGGGAAGTTGGCTATGGCTACACCTTC.

This chain links TRBV19 with TRBJ1-5; 7 nucleotides line up with TRBD1. After removal of 0 bases from V and 7 bases from J, the junction contained 6 bases not matched to a gene. The CDR3 extends over 15 amino acids. The germline gives CDR1 LNHDA, CDR2 SQIVND (reference sequence). CDR3 sequence: CASSIDHRGRQPQHF. CDR3 nucleotide sequence: TGTGCCAGTAGTATAGATCACAGGGGTAGGCAGCCCCAGCATTTT.

This clone was seen only once. The J gene is TRBJ2-3, the V gene TRBV11-3; 9 positions match TRBD1. The CDR3 contains 15 residues. Germline CDR1 and CDR2: SGHNT and YENEEA. Trimming removed 4 bases from V and 4 bases from J; junction bases left unmatched: 6. In DNA form, the CDR3 reads TGTGCCAGCAGCTCTGCGGGACAGGGTTCAGATACGCAGTATTTT. Translation gives CASSSAGQGSDTQYF.